One and the same sample provided the 23 T cell receptor beta chains below, sequenced in a study of PD-L1 blockade in urothelial cancer. Profiled with immunoSEQ multiplex PCR; TCRdb holds only in-frame clones, not every one. Here the sample spans about 42,000 clones, approximately 80% being singletons. The material was PBMCs, obtained around atezolizumab (anti-PD-L1) treatment. Receptors originate from a man between 65 and 80 years old with urothelial cancer.

This clone was detected only once. The V call is TRBV2, the J call TRBJ1-1; unclear D gene. This CDR3 has 14 residues. CDR1 and CDR2 from the germline V gene are SNHLY and FYNNEI. Trimming cost V 2 bases and J 6 bases, with 13 bases left between them. The CDR3, as DNA: TGTGCCAGCAGTGAAAGGACTCACAGCGCTGAAGCTTTCTTT. Its protein is CASSERTHSAEAFF.

The chain joins TRBV4-2 to TRBJ1-4; D not certain. This CDR3 region has 15 residues. Germline V lookup: CDR1 LGHNA, CDR2 YNFKEQ. Trimming shortened V by 0 bases and J by 6 bases, and 11 bases separated the two germline ends. The CDR3, as DNA: TGTGCCAGCAGCCAAGATCTAACGGGATATGAAAAACTGTTTTTT. Translated: CASSQDLTGYEKLFF.

The chain employs TRBV30 and TRBJ1-5, with 9 bases matching TRBD1. Germline CDR1 GTSNPN, CDR2 SVGIG (reference sequence). This CDR3 has 15 residues. V lost 2 bases to trimming and J lost 5 bases; unmatched junction nucleotides: 7. The CDR3, as DNA: TGTGCCTGGAGTAAGAGGGACAGGGACGATCAGCCCCAGCATTTT. Protein sequence: CAWSKRDRDDQPQHF.

V is TRBV5-5 and J is TRBJ2-2, with TRBD1 matching over 9 bases. This CDR3 has 15 residues. The V gene's germline CDR1 is SGHKS and CDR2 YYEKEE (reference sequence). V dropped 4 bases and J dropped 6; count of bases not matched to a gene: 7. The CDR3 DNA reads as TGTGCCAGCAGCGCCGGGACAGGGTCGGCCGGGGAGCTGTTTTTT. Its translation: CASSAGTGSAGELFF.

The chain joins TRBV28 to TRBJ2-1; tentatively, D is TRBD2 (5 bases). This CDR3 is 16 amino acids long. Germline lookup yields CDR1 MDHEN and CDR2 SYDVKM. The ends were cut back, 6 bases at V and 4 bases at J, with 19 bases in the middle. The CDR3 protein is CASSTRVSRGYNEQFF. In nucleotides, the CDR3 is TGTGCCAGCAGCACTCGGGTTTCACGAGGGTACAATGAGCAGTTCTTC. Full variable domain (missing parts from reference TRBV28 and TRBJ2-1): DVKVTQSSRYLVKRTGEKVFLECVQDMDHENMFWYRQDPGLGLRLIYFSYDVKMKEKGDIPEGYSVSREKKERFSLILESASTNQTSMYLCASSTRVSRGYNEQFFGPGTRLTVL.

V is TRBV6-1 and J is TRBJ1-2, with 7 bases matching TRBD1. The CDR3 has 12 residues. V gave up 3 bases and J gave up 8 bases; unmatched junction bases: 3. CDR1 is MNHNS and CDR2 is SASEGT in the germline V gene. CDR3: CASSDQGEGYTF. The CDR3, as DNA: TGTGCCAGCAGTGACCAGGGGGAGGGCTACACCTTC.

V gene TRBV7-6 combines with J gene TRBJ2-5; D is ambiguous. With 5 bases removed from V and 3 bases from J, the gap between germline ends came to 13 bases. Germline assignment: CDR1 SGHVS and CDR2 FNYEAQ. The CDR3 loop spans 14 amino acids. The DNA for the CDR3 is TGTGCCAGCAGCCAAGCATCCCCGGAAGAGACCCAGTACTTC. This encodes CASSQASPEETQYF.

CDR3 protein: CASSRSVGTSNGYTF. The CDR3 nucleotides are TGTGCCAGCAGCCGGTCGGTGGGCACTTCAAATGGCTACACCTTC. This chain links TRBV7-9 with TRBJ1-2; no reliable D call. CDR3 length: 15 residues. The germline gives CDR1 SEHNR, CDR2 FQNEAQ (reference sequence). V was trimmed by 5 bases and J by 6 bases, leaving 19 bases between them.

The rearrangement links TRBV7-3 to TRBJ2-3, with 10 nucleotides matching TRBD2. With V trimmed by 5 bases and J by 2 bases, 10 bases remained unmatched. The CDR3 has 17 residues. Germline V lookup: CDR1 SGHTA, CDR2 FQGTGA. CDR3 sequence: CASSPLGGLATTDTQYF. The CDR3 DNA reads as TGTGCCAGCAGCCCACTAGGGGGACTAGCGACCACAGATACGCAGTATTTT.

The rearrangement links TRBV6-5 to TRBJ1-1; tentative D call: TRBD1 (5 bases). CDR1 is MNHEY and CDR2 is SVGAGI in the germline V gene. Trimming pared 5 bases from V and 7 bases from J, leaving 20 bases between. This CDR3 is 15 amino acids long. The CDR3 coding sequence is TGTGCCAGCAGTCTTGAACCCAGGGTTGGTAGTGAAGCTTTCTTT. It codes for CASSLEPRVGSEAFF.

This clone was counted a few times. V gene TRBV19 combines with J gene TRBJ2-1; 11 bases fit TRBD2. V lost 6 bases to trimming and J lost 8 bases; unmatched junction nucleotides: 3. CDR3 length equals 13 residues. Germline V gene data show CDR1 as LNHDA and CDR2 as SQIVND (reference sequence). CDR3 residues: CASRLAGGDEQFF. The CDR3 DNA reads as TGTGCCAGTAGGCTAGCGGGAGGCGATGAGCAGTTCTTC.

This clone appeared a single time. The chain uses TRBV28 and TRBJ2-2, with D unresolved. Germline CDR1 reads MDHEN; CDR2 reads SYDVKM. The V and J ends lost 3 bases and 5 bases respectively, with 4 bases between them. The CDR3 is 12 residues long. The CDR3 DNA reads TGTGCCAGCAGTTTCCCTACCGGGGAGCTGTTTTTT. This encodes CASSFPTGELFF.

V usage is TRBV5-4 and J usage is TRBJ2-1, with 14 bases matching TRBD2. CDR1 and CDR2 from the germline V gene are SGHNT and YYREEE (reference sequence). Trimming removed 3 bases from V and 8 bases from J; junction bases left unmatched: 4. The CDR3 is 15 amino acids. The chain's CDR3 is CASSWTSGRIDEQFF. CDR3 DNA sequence: TGTGCCAGCAGCTGGACTAGCGGGAGGATTGATGAGCAGTTCTTC.

DNA of the CDR3: TGCGCCAGCAGCTCGGGACTAGCGGGAGGGCCTGGCTACGAGCAGTACTTC. Protein: CASSSGLAGGPGYEQYF. This rearrangement joins TRBV5-1 to TRBJ2-7, with 16 nucleotides matching TRBD2. Germline CDR1 and CDR2: SGHRS and YFSETQ. The V and J ends lost 3 bases and 3 bases, in that order; junction bases with no gene match: 6. The CDR3 spans 17 residues. The entire variable domain, with the rest obtained from reference TRBV5-1 and TRBJ2-7, is as follows: KAGVTQTPRYLIKTRGQQVTLSCSPISGHRSVSWYQQTPGQGLQFLFEYFSETQRNKGNFPGRFSGRQFSNSRSEMNVSTLELGDSALYLCASSSGLAGGPGYEQYFGPGTRLTVT.

The chain couples TRBV5-4 to TRBJ2-7; 7 bases align to TRBD1. CDR3 length: 13 amino acids. J was trimmed by 2 bases and V by 4 bases; bases with no gene match: 3. The germline V gene has CDR1 SGHNT and CDR2 YYREEE (reference sequence). The CDR3 region is CASSITGAYEQYF. CDR3 bases: TGTGCCAGCAGCATCACAGGGGCCTACGAGCAGTACTTC.

The rearrangement joins TRBV15 to TRBJ2-2, with TRBD1 matching over 12 bases. CDR1 and CDR2 from the germline V gene are LNHNV and YYDKDF (reference sequence). With V trimmed by 1 base and J by 7 bases, 7 bases remained unmatched. The CDR3 has 17 residues. The CDR3 here is CATSRAWDRGHDGELFF. The CDR3 DNA is TGTGCCACCAGCAGAGCTTGGGACAGGGGGCATGACGGGGAGCTGTTTTTT.

The V call is TRBV5-4, the J call TRBJ1-4; the match to TRBD1 covers 8 bases. The germline V gene encodes CDR1 SGHNT and CDR2 YYREEE (reference sequence). The V segment lost 6 bases and the J segment 5 bases; nucleotides outside the gene matches: 12. The CDR3 covers 16 residues. The CDR3 bases are TGTGCCAGCACCCCAGACAGGGGCCAGATGAATGAAAAACTGTTTTTT. This sequence encodes CASTPDRGQMNEKLFF.

The V gene is TRBV11-3, the J gene TRBJ2-1, with D possibly TRBD2 on 6 matching bases. CDR1 is SGHNT, CDR2 YENEEA, per germline. Deletions cut 2 bases from V and 4 bases from J, with 18 bases between. The CDR3 consists of 17 residues. CDR3 in DNA: TGTGCCAGCAGCTTACAATTGGGCGGGGCGACATACAATGAGCAGTTCTTC. Protein sequence: CASSLQLGGATYNEQFF. The full variable domain, with the rest looked up from reference TRBV11-3 and TRBJ2-1, is EAGVVQSPRYKIIEKKQPVAFWCNPISGHNTLYWYLQNLGQGPELLIRYENEEAVDDSQLPKDRFSAERLKGVDSTLKIQPAELGDSAVYLCASSLQLGGATYNEQFFGPGTRLTVL.

The V and J genes are TRBV5-1 and TRBJ1-2; TRBD1 aligns across 8 bases. The germline V gene has CDR1 SGHRS and CDR2 YFSETQ. V was clipped by 3 bases and J by 2 bases; unmatched bases: 6. CDR3 size: 15 residues. The CDR3, as DNA: TGCGCCAGCAGCTCTGGACAGGGCGGAAACTATGGCTACACCTTC. Protein sequence: CASSSGQGGNYGYTF.

The V call is TRBV10-3, the J call TRBJ1-1; 8 positions agree with TRBD1. The ends lost 5 bases at V and 1 base at J; junction bases unmatched: 6. This CDR3 spans 15 amino acids. CDR1 is ENHRY, CDR2 SYGVKD, per germline. Written as DNA, the CDR3 is TGTGCCATCAGTAGTCCTACAGGGGGGAACACTGAAGCTTTCTTT. This encodes CAISSPTGGNTEAFF.

There are a few counts of this clone. The V call is TRBV4-3, the J call TRBJ1-2; no definite D call. V was pared by 0 bases and J by 4 bases, with 12 bases between. The germline gives CDR1 LGHNA, CDR2 YSLEER. The length of the CDR3 is 15 residues. The CDR3 reads CASSQDGGKGYGYTF. DNA of the CDR3: TGCGCCAGCAGCCAAGACGGCGGGAAAGGCTATGGCTACACCTTC.

This sequence joins TRBV19 and TRBJ2-5; D uncertain. The ends were cut back, 5 bases at V and 4 bases at J, with 11 bases in the middle. The CDR3 is 13 residues long. The V gene's germline CDR1 is LNHDA and CDR2 SQIVND (reference sequence). The CDR3 loop is CASSPQVRETQYF. Here the CDR3 DNA reads TGTGCCAGTAGTCCCCAAGTTAGAGAGACCCAGTACTTC.

The chain joins TRBV6-5 to TRBJ2-7; 13 bases map to TRBD2. The V and J ends lost 6 bases and 5 bases, in that order; junction bases with no gene match: 4. Germline values: CDR1 MNHEY, CDR2 SVGAGI. This CDR3 has 14 residues. Here the CDR3 DNA reads TGTGCCAGCAGAATCGGACTAGCGGGAGACGAGCAGTACTTC. Translating gives CASRIGLAGDEQYF.